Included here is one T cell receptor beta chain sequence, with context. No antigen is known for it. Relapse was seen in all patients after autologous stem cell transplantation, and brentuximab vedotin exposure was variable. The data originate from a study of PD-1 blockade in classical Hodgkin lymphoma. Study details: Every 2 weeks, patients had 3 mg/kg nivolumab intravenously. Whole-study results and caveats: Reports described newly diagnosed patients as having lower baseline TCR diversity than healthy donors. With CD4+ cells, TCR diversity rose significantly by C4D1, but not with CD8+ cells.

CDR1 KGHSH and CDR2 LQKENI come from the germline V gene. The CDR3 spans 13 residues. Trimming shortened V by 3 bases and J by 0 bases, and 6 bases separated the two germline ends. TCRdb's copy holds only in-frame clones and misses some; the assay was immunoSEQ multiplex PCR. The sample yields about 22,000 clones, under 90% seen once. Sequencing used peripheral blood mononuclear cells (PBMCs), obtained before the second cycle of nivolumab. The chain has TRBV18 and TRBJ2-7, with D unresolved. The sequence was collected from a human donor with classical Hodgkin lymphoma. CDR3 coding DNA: TGTGCCAGCTCACCCCCAGACTCCTACGAGCAGTACTTC. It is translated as CASSPPDSYEQYF.